One and the same sample provided the 4 T cell receptor beta chains below, sequenced in a study of chronic HIV infection and antiretroviral therapy. TCRdb reanalysed the 5' RACE reads using MiXCR and keeps one entry per CDR3 protein. Among 30,000 to 45,000 distinct CDR3 sequences listed, around 8.7% were seen once. Sequenced input: peripheral blood. The source of these receptors is an adult who had HIV and had not received antiretroviral therapy, or was an uninfected healthy control (not recorded which).

A few counts support this clonotype. The rearrangement joins TRBV7-2 to TRBJ2-3; D is undetermined. The CDR3 extends over 16 amino acids. Trimming took 0 bases from V and 3 from J, leaving 13 bases between them. Germline V gene sequence: CDR1 SGHTA, CDR2 FQGNSA. CDR3 loop: CASSLAPLVRTDTQYF. DNA of the CDR3: TGTGCCAGCAGCTTAGCGCCCCTAGTGAGGACAGATACGCAGTATTTT. Variable domain in full (rest from reference TRBV7-2 and TRBJ2-3): GAGVSQSPSNKVTEKGKDVELRCDPISGHTALYWYRQSLGQGLEFLIYFQGNSAPDKSGLPSDRFSAERTGGSVSTLTIQRTQQEDSAVYLCASSLAPLVRTDTQYFGPGTRLTVL.

This clonotype was seen only a few times. The rearrangement links TRBV7-2 to TRBJ2-1; weak D call: TRBD1 (6 bases). Germline assignment: CDR1 SGHTA and CDR2 FQGNSA. CDR3 size: 14 residues. V was clipped by 5 bases and J by 5 bases, with 13 bases between them. The CDR3 nucleotides are TGTGCCAGCAGCCTTTCCTACAGGGACAATGAGCAGTTCTTC. Protein product: CASSLSYRDNEQFF.

This clonotype was detected many times. The chain joins TRBV28 to TRBJ2-7, with 8 bases matching TRBD2. After removal of 7 bases from V and 6 bases from J, the junction contained 8 bases not matched to a gene. The CDR3 is 13 residues long. CDR1 is MDHEN and CDR2 is SYDVKM in the germline V gene. CDR3 bases: TGTGCCAGCACCGCGGGGACTAGGGGCGAGCAGTACTTC. Translated: CASTAGTRGEQYF. Together with reference TRBV28 and TRBJ2-7, the CDR3 gives the full variable domain: DVKVTQSSRYLVKRTGEKVFLECVQDMDHENMFWYRQDPGLGLRLIYFSYDVKMKEKGDIPEGYSVSREKKERFSLILESASTNQTSMYLCASTAGTRGEQYFGPGTRLTVT.

This clonotype has only a few counts. V and J are TRBV28 and TRBJ2-5, with TRBD2 identical over 9 bases. V shed 1 base and J 1 base; nucleotides not matched to a gene: 4. This CDR3 comprises 16 residues. Per germline, CDR1 MDHEN and CDR2 SYDVKM. The CDR3 DNA reads TGTGCCAGCAGTTTATCGACTAGCGGATCCCAAGAGACCCAGTACTTC. Translation gives CASSLSTSGSQETQYF.